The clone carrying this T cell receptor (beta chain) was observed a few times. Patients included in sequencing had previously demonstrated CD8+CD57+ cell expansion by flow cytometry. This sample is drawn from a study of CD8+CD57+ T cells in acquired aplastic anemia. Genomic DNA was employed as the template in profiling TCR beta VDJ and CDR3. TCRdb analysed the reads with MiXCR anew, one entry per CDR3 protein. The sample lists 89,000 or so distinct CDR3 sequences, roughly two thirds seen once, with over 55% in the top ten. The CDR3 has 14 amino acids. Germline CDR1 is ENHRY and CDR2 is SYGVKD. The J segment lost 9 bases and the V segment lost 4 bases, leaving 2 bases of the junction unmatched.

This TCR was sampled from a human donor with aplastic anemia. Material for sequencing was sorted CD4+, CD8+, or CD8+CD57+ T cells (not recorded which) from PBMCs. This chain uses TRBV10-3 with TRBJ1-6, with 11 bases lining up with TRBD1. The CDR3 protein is CAISGGTGGSPLHF. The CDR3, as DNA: TGTGCCATCAGTGGGGGGACAGGGGGTTCACCCCTCCACTTT.